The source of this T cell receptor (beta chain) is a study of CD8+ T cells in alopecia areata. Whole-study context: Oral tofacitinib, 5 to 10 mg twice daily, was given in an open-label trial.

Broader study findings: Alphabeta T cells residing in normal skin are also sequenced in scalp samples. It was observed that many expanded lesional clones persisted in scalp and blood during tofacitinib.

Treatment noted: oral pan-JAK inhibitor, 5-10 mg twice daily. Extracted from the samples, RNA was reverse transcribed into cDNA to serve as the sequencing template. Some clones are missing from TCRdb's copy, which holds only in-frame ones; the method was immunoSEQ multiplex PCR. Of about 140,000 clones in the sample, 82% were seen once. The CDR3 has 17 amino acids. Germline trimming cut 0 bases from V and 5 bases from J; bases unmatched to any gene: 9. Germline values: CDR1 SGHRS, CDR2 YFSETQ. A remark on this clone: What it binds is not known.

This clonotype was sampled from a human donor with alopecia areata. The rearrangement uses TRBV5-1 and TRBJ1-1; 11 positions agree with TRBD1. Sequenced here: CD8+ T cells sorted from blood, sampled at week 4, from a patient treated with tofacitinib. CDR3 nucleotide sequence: TGCGCCAGCAGCTTGGGGCTGGACAGGGGGCGTGAGACTGAAGCTTTCTTT. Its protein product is CASSLGLDRGRETEAFF.